This entry features one T cell receptor (beta chain) sequence. The entry originates in a study of T cell changes during pregnancy in multiple sclerosis. The CDR3 has 15 residues. CDR1 and CDR2 from the germline V gene are SGHAT and FQNNGV. V shed 1 base, J shed 0 bases, and the junction held 1 base outside the gene matches. Profiling relied on immunoSEQ multiplex PCR, and the TCRdb table lists in-frame clones only, not all of them. The data contain about 50,000 clones, over 90% of them singletons. This material consisted of CD4+ T cells from peripheral blood mononuclear cells, taken after pregnancy. This sequence was found in a female donor in good health, enrolled as a control in a pregnancy study. The chain couples TRBV11-2 to TRBJ2-7, with 9 bases that match TRBD2. CDR3 coding DNA: TGTGCCAGCAGCTTAGCTAGCGGGACCTCCTACGAGCAGTACTTC. Translation: CASSLASGTSYEQYF.